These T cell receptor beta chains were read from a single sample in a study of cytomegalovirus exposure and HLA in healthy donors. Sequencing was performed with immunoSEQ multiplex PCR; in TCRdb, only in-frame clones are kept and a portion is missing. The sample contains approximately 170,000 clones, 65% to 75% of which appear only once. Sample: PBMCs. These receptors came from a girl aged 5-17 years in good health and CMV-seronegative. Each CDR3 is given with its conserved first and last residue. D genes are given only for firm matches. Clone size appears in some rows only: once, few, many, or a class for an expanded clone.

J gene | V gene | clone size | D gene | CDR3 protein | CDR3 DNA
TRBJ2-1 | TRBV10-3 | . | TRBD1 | CAIRGDSYNEQFF | TGTGCCATCAGGGGGGACAGCTACAATGAGCAGTTCTTC
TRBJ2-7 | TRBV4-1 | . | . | CASSQVEQGLAYEQYF | TGCGCCAGCAGCCAAGTAGAGCAGGGGTTGGCGTACGAGCAGTACTTC
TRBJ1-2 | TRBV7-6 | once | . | CASSLGGDWGFGGGYTF | TGTGCCAGCAGCTTAGGGGGGGATTGGGGGTTCGGCGGTGGCTACACCTTC
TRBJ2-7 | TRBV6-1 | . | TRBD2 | CASSFSGGAYEQYF | TGTGCCAGCAGTTTTAGCGGGGGGGCCTACGAGCAGTACTTC
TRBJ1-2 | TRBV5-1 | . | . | CASSLAGDGYTF | TGCGCCAGCAGCTTGGCGGGGGACGGCTACACCTTC
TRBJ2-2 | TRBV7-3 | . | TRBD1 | CASSEGTANTGELFF | TGTGCCAGCAGCGAAGGGACAGCGAACACCGGGGAGCTGTTTTTT
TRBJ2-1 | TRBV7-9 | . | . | CASSFGTQGRGYNEQFF | TGTGCCAGCAGCTTTGGAACGCAGGGGAGGGGATACAATGAGCAGTTCTTC
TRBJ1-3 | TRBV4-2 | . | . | CASSQEAASGNTIYF | TGTGCCAGCAGCCAAGAGGCGGCCTCTGGAAACACCATATATTTT
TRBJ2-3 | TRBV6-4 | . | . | CASSLDSGTDTQYF | TGTGCCAGCTCTCTGGACAGTGGGACAGATACGCAGTATTTT
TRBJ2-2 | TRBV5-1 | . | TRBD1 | CASSRDRAETGELFF | TGCGCCAGCAGCCGTGACAGGGCTGAGACCGGGGAGCTGTTTTTT
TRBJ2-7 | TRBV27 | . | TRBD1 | CASSPTQGVSYEQYF | TGTGCCAGCAGCCCGACACAGGGGGTTTCCTACGAGCAGTACTTC
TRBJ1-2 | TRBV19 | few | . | CASSIDQEEVRGYTF | TGTGCCAGTAGTATAGATCAGGAGGAGGTGAGGGGCTACACCTTC
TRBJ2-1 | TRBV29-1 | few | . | CSAWGGYNEQFF | TGCAGCGCTTGGGGCGGCTACAATGAGCAGTTCTTC
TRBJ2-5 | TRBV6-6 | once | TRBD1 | CASSTVPGQGPETQYF | TGTGCCAGCAGTACAGTCCCGGGACAGGGCCCAGAGACCCAGTACTTC
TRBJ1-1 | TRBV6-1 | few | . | CASSGQVFREAFF | TGTGCCAGCAGTGGACAGGTCTTTAGAGAAGCTTTCTTT
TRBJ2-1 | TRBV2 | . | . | CASSDVVRVSYNEQFF | TGTGCCAGCAGTGATGTGGTCAGGGTCTCCTACAATGAGCAGTTCTTC
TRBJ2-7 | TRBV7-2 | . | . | CASSLGQNYEQYF | TGTGCCAGCAGCTTAGGGCAGAACTACGAGCAGTACTTC
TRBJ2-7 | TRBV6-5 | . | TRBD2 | CASTHGGTPYEQYF | TGTGCCAGCACCCACGGGGGGACCCCCTACGAGCAGTACTTC
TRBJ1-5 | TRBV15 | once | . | CATSDRRYSNQPQHF | TGTGCCACTTCGGACAGACGTTATAGCAATCAGCCCCAGCATTTT
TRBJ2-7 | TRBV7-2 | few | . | CASSRKAGTYEQYF | TGTGCCAGCAGCAGAAAAGCGGGCACCTACGAGCAGTACTTC
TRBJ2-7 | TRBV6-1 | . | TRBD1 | CASSSTGIYEQYF | TGTGCCAGCTCGTCGACAGGGATCTACGAGCAGTACTTC
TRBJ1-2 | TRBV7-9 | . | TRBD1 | CASSSGTGRDGYTF | TGTGCCAGCAGCTCCGGGACAGGGAGAGATGGCTACACCTTC
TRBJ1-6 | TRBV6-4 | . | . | CASSDTLTKSPLHF | TGTGCCAGCAGTGACACACTAACCAAGTCACCCCTCCACTTT
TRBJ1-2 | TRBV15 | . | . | CATSRAGSGGYTF | TGTGCCACCAGCAGAGCGGGGTCGGGTGGCTACACCTTC
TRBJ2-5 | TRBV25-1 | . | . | CASSENRRQETQYF | TGTGCCAGCAGTGAAAACAGGCGACAAGAGACCCAGTACTTC
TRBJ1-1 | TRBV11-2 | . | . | CASSAGVNTEAFF | TGTGCCAGCAGCGCAGGCGTGAACACTGAAGCTTTCTTT
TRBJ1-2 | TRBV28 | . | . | CASSPFRGAIGYTF | TGTGCCAGCAGCCCCTTTCGGGGGGCGATTGGCTACACCTTC
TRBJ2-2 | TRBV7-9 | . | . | CASSPGGSGELFF | TGTGCCAGCAGCCCCGGGGGTTCCGGGGAGCTGTTTTTT
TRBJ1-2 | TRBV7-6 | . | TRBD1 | CASSLQPPDRGGYTF | TGTGCCAGCAGCCTACAACCACCCGACAGGGGTGGCTACACCTTC
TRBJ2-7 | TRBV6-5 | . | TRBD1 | CASSYSTGRFDEQYF | TGTGCCAGCAGTTACTCGACAGGGCGGTTCGACGAGCAGTACTTC